A selection of T cell receptor beta chains follows, all from one sample in a study of T cell responses to AZD1222 COVID-19 vaccine. Using immunoSEQ multiplex PCR, the repertoire was profiled, and TCRdb retains in-frame clones only, with some absent. The table includes approximately 180,000 clones, around nine tenths detected once. Here the sequenced sample was peripheral blood, taken 28 days after the second dose of the MenACWY control vaccine. Receptors were obtained from an adult who received the MenACWY meningococcal vaccine as a control. The CDR3 runs from the conserved cysteine through the conserved F or W. A D gene is named only where the DNA matches it firmly. For some rows the clone size is stated as once, few or many, or as a class when expanded; others skip it.

clone size	V gene	D gene	J gene	CDR3 protein	CDR3 DNA
NA	TRBV19	TRBD2	TRBJ2-3	CASRTSGSRNTQYF	TGTGCCAGCAGGACTAGCGGGAGTAGGAATACGCAGTATTTT
NA	TRBV7-2	NA	TRBJ1-1	CASSRRGTEAFF	TGTGCCAGCAGCCGGCGGGGAACTGAAGCTTTCTTT
NA	TRBV28	NA	TRBJ1-2	CASSYSSGRGYTF	TGTGCCAGCAGTTACTCGTCCGGTCGGGGCTACACCTTC
NA	TRBV9	NA	TRBJ1-4	CASSVGGKGEKLFF	TGTGCCAGCAGCGTAGGGGGTAAAGGTGAAAAACTGTTTTTT
few	TRBV15	NA	TRBJ2-5	CATSRDRSQETQYF	TGTGCCACCAGCAGAGATCGCAGCCAAGAGACCCAGTACTTC
NA	TRBV5-8	NA	TRBJ2-5	CASSLAFRSQETQYF	TGTGCCAGCAGCTTGGCGTTCAGAAGCCAAGAGACCCAGTACTTC
NA	TRBV4-2	TRBD2	TRBJ2-1	CASSRRATSGIYNEQFF	TGTGCCAGCAGCCGCAGAGCGACTAGCGGGATATACAATGAGCAGTTCTTC
NA	TRBV6-2/TRBV6-3	TRBD2	TRBJ2-3	CASSPGGPRADTQYF	TGTGCCAGCAGTCCGGGAGGGCCTCGCGCAGATACGCAGTATTTT
NA	TRBV5-1	NA	TRBJ2-7	CASSLESSLQYF	TGCGCCAGCAGCTTGGAGTCCAGCTTGCAGTACTTC
NA	TRBV3-1/TRBV3-2	NA	TRBJ2-7	CASSPLGPYEQYF	TGTGCCAGCAGCCCGCTGGGCCCCTACGAGCAGTACTTC
NA	TRBV27	NA	TRBJ2-2	CASSTLIENTGELFF	TGTGCCAGCAGTACGTTGATAGAGAACACCGGGGAGCTGTTTTTT
NA	TRBV19	NA	TRBJ1-6	CASSIQEGGSPLHF	TGTGCCAGTAGTATACAAGAAGGAGGCTCACCCCTCCACTTT
once	TRBV10-1	NA	TRBJ1-1	CASSKLTANTEAFF	TGCGCCAGCAGTAAATTGACAGCGAACACTGAAGCTTTCTTT
NA	TRBV30	TRBD1	TRBJ1-2	CAWSVQGARGYTF	TGTGCCTGGAGTGTACAGGGGGCTAGGGGCTACACCTTC
NA	TRBV5-4	TRBD2	TRBJ2-3	CASSLAAAGGADTQYF	TGTGCCAGCAGCTTGGCGGCCGCGGGGGGCGCAGATACGCAGTATTTT
NA	TRBV24-1	NA	TRBJ1-4	CATSDHRIRGEKLFF	TGTGCCACCAGTGACCACAGGATTCGGGGTGAAAAACTGTTTTTT
NA	TRBV18	NA	TRBJ2-7	CASSRSDRFYEQYF	TGTGCCAGCTCACGCTCTGACAGATTCTACGAGCAGTACTTC